Listed below are T cell receptor beta chains from one sample, sequenced in a study of cytomegalovirus exposure and HLA in healthy donors. The method was immunoSEQ multiplex PCR; TCRdb's version includes in-frame clones alone and lacks a portion of them. The sample shows about 110,000 clones, more than 90% of them seen only once. The material sequenced was PBMCs. The source of these receptors is a woman aged 18 to 35 in good health and CMV-seronegative. The CDR3 runs from the conserved cysteine through the conserved F or W. Each record gives: J gene, D gene, V gene, clone size, CDR3 DNA, CDR3 protein. D genes are given only for firm matches. Clone size is not always given. Where it is, it says once, few, many or a class for expanded clones.

TRBJ2-5 | - | TRBV6-5 | - | TGTGCCAGCAGAAAAGCGGCTATGCAGTACTTC | CASRKAAMQYF
TRBJ1-5 | TRBD1 | TRBV5-1 | - | TGCGCCAGCAGCTTGGAAGGGGGCTGGTGGGGCAATCAGCCCCAGCATTTT | CASSLEGGWWGNQPQHF
TRBJ2-3 | TRBD1 | TRBV2 | - | TGTGCCAGCAGAGGGACAGGGACAGATACGCAGTATTTT | CASRGTGTDTQYF
TRBJ2-2 | - | TRBV15 | - | TGTGCCACCAGCACCCTGCCTGGGACAAACACCGGGGAGCTGTTTTTT | CATSTLPGTNTGELFF
TRBJ2-7 | - | TRBV7-6 | - | TGTGCCAGCAGCTTAGAAGACAGCGAATACGAGCAGTACTTC | CASSLEDSEYEQYF
TRBJ1-6 | - | TRBV5-4 | - | TGTGCCAGCAGCTCTGTTGGGGGAGGGGATTCACCCCTCCACTTT | CASSSVGGGDSPLHF
TRBJ2-3 | TRBD2 | TRBV7-6 | - | TGTGCCAGCAGCGCTGGGACTAGCGGGGGGCTCACAGATACGCAGTATTTT | CASSAGTSGGLTDTQYF
TRBJ1-6 | - | TRBV9 | - | TGTGCCAGCAGCGTCCAGGGTCGGGATAATTCACCCCTCCACTTT | CASSVQGRDNSPLHF
TRBJ1-6 | TRBD1 | TRBV18 | - | TGTGCCAGCTCACCACCGGGACAGGGAGGATCACCCCTCCACTTT | CASSPPGQGGSPLHF
TRBJ1-3 | TRBD1 | TRBV28 | - | TGTGCCAGCAGTTTACTTGGGACAGGAGGAAACACCATATATTTT | CASSLLGTGGNTIYF
TRBJ2-1 | TRBD2 | TRBV29-1 | once | TGCAGCGTTGATAGAGCGGGGGGGCCGGTTGTGGTGGAGCAGTTCTTC | CSVDRAGGPVVVEQFF
TRBJ2-3 | TRBD1 | TRBV5-6 | - | TGTGCCAGCAGCCCCAGACAGGGAGTTAGCACAGATACGCAGTATTTT | CASSPRQGVSTDTQYF
TRBJ1-5 | - | TRBV28 | - | TGTGCCAGCAGCCCTAATTCGAGGGTTCAGCCCCAGCATTTT | CASSPNSRVQPQHF
TRBJ1-5 | TRBD1 | TRBV5-1 | - | TGCGCCAGCAGCCCGACAGGGGGCAGTCAGCCCCAGCATTTT | CASSPTGGSQPQHF
TRBJ2-7 | - | TRBV7-8 | once | TGTGCCAGCAGCTTAGTTCCTCGGGACGAGCAGTACTTC | CASSLVPRDEQYF
TRBJ1-1 | - | TRBV6-6 | once | TGTGCCAGCAGTTACTCGTCTGGGGGCGGGAGCACTGAAGCTTTCTTT | CASSYSSGGGSTEAFF
TRBJ2-3 | TRBD2 | TRBV7-3 | - | TGTGCCAGCAGCCCCGGGGGGGTCGGCACAGATACGCAGTATTTT | CASSPGGVGTDTQYF
TRBJ1-1 | - | TRBV5-4 | - | TGTGCCAGCAGCTTTCGGTCAGGACAGAGGAACACTGAAGCTTTCTTT | CASSFRSGQRNTEAFF
TRBJ2-1 | TRBD2 | TRBV4-2 | - | TGTGCCAGCAGCCAAGGGCAGGCCCTAGCGGGGACGGATGAGCAGTTCTTC | CASSQGQALAGTDEQFF
TRBJ1-2 | - | TRBV4-1 | few | TGCGCCAGCAGCCAAGAAGCGGGCTTCGACTATGGCTACACCTTC | CASSQEAGFDYGYTF
TRBJ2-7 | - | TRBV19 | - | TGTGCCAGTAGTATCGGACAGAGCTACTACGAGCAGTACTTC | CASSIGQSYYEQYF
TRBJ1-5 | TRBD1 | TRBV6-6 | - | TGTGCCAGCAGTTACGCCGGGACAGAACTACATTTT | CASSYAGTELHF
TRBJ2-2 | - | TRBV7-3 | - | TGTGCCAGCAGCTTAACTGCGTCGGGGGTGAGCACCGGGGAGCTGTTTTTT | CASSLTASGVSTGELFF